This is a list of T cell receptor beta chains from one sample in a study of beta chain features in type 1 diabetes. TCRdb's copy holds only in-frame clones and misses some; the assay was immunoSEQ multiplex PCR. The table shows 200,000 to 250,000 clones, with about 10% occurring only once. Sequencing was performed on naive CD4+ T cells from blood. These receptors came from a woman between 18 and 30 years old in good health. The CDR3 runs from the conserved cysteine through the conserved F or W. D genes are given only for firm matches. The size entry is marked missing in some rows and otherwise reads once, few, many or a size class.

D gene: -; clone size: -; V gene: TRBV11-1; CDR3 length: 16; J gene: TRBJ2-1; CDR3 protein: CASSLLRVSSYNEQFF; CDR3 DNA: TGTGCCAGCAGCCTCCTGCGGGTGAGCTCCTACAATGAGCAGTTCTTC
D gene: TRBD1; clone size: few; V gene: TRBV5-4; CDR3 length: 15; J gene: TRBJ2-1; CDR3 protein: CASSFRQGAVGEQFF; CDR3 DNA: TGTGCCAGCAGCTTCCGACAGGGGGCGGTGGGTGAGCAGTTCTTC
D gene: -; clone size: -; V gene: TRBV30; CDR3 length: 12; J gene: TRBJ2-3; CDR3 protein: CAWTTGTDTQYF; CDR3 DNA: TGTGCCTGGACTACCGGGACAGATACGCAGTATTTT
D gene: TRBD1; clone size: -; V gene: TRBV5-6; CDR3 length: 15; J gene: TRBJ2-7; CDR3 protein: CASSLEPGGRYEQYF; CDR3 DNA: TGTGCCAGCAGCTTGGAACCAGGGGGCCGATACGAGCAGTACTTC
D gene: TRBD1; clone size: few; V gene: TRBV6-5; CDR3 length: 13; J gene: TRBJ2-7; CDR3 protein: CASSFDRAYEQYF; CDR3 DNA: TGTGCCAGCAGTTTCGACAGGGCCTACGAGCAGTACTTC
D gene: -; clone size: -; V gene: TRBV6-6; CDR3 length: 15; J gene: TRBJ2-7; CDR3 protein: CASSQPATGMDEQYF; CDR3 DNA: TGTGCCAGCAGTCAACCCGCCACGGGGATGGACGAGCAGTACTTC
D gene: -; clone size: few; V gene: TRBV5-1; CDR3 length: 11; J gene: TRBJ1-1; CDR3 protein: CASNRDSEAFF; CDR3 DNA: TGCGCCAGCAACCGGGACTCTGAAGCTTTCTTT
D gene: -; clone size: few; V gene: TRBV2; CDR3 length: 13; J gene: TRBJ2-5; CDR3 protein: CASSEETAETQYF; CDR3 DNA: TGTGCCAGCAGTGAAGAGACTGCCGAGACCCAGTACTTC
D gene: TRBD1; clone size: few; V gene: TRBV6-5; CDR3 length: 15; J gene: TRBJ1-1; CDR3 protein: CASRTNRDSNTEAFF; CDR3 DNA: TGTGCCAGCAGGACGAACCGGGACAGTAACACTGAAGCTTTCTTT
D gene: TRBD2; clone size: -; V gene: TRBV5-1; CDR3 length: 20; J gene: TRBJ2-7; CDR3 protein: CASSRPTGTGGLAGTYEQYF; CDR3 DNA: TGCGCCAGCAGCCGGCCGACCGGGACAGGGGGACTAGCGGGAACCTACGAGCAGTACTTC
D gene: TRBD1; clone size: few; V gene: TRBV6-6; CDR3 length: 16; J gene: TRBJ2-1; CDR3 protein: CASSYWGQGDWNEQFF; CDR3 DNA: TGTGCCAGCAGTTACTGGGGACAGGGGGATTGGAATGAGCAGTTCTTC
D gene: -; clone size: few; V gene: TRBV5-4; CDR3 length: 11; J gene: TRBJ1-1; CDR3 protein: CASSFRSVAFF; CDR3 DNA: TGTGCCAGCAGCTTTCGGTCTGTCGCTTTCTTT
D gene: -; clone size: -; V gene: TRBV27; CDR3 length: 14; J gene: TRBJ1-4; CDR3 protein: CASRVRATNEKLFF; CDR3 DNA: TGTGCCAGCAGGGTCCGAGCAACTAATGAAAAACTGTTTTTT
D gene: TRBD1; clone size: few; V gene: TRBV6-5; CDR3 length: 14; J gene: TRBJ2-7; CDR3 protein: CASSTADRGLRQYF; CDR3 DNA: TGTGCCAGCAGCACGGCCGACAGGGGGCTAAGGCAGTACTTC
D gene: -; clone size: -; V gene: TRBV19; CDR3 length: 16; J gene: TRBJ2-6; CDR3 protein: CASTSTGLSGANVLTF; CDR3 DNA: TGTGCCAGTACCTCCACAGGGCTTTCAGGGGCCAACGTCCTGACTTTC
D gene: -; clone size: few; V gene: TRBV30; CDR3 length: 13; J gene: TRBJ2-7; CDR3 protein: CARTSGSSYEQYF; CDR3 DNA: TGTGCTCGGACATCCGGAAGCTCCTACGAGCAGTACTTC
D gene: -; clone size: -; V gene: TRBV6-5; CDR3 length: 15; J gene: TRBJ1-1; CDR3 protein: CASSYSRQGYTEAFF; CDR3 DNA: TGTGCCAGCAGTTACTCGAGGCAGGGGTACACTGAAGCTTTCTTT
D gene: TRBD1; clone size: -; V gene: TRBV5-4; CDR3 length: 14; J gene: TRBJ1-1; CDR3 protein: CASIDRGKGTEAFF; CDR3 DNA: TGTGCCAGCATCGACAGGGGAAAGGGCACTGAAGCTTTCTTT
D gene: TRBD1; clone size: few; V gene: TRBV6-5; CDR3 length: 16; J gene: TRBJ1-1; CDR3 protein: CASSYGTGGVVTEAFF; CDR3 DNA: TGTGCCAGCAGTTACGGGACAGGGGGTGTGGTTACTGAAGCTTTCTTT
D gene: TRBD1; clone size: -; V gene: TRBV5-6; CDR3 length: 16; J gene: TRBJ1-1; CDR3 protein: CASSLDRAFWGTEAFF; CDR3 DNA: TGTGCCAGCAGCTTAGACAGGGCTTTTTGGGGTACTGAAGCTTTCTTT
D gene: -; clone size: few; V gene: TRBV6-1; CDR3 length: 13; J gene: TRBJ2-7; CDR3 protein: CASGSGISYEQYF; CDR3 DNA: TGTGCCAGCGGGAGCGGAATCTCCTACGAGCAGTACTTC
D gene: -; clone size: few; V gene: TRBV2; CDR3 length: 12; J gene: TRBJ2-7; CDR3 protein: CASGSFEYEQYF; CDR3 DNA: TGTGCCAGCGGGAGTTTTGAGTACGAGCAGTACTTC
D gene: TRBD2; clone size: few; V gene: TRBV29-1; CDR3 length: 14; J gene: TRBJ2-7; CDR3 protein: CSVLTSGRSYEQYF; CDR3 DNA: TGCAGCGTTTTGACTAGCGGGAGATCCTACGAGCAGTACTTC
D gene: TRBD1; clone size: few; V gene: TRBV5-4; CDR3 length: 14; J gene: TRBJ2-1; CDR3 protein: CASTRRDRGSEQFF; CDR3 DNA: TGTGCCAGCACCCGGCGTGACAGGGGGTCTGAGCAGTTCTTC
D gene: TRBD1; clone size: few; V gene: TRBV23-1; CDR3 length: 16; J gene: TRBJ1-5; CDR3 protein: CATEQGQGRSNQPQHF; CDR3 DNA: TGCGCCACCGAACAGGGACAGGGGAGAAGCAATCAGCCCCAGCATTTT
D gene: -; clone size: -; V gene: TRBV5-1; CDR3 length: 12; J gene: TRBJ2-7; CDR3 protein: CASGRDSYEQYF; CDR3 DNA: TGCGCCAGCGGCCGGGACTCGTACGAGCAGTACTTC
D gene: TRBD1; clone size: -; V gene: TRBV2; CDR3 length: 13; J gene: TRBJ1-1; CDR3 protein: CASSEAPGQLAFF; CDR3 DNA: TGTGCCAGCAGTGAAGCGCCGGGACAGTTGGCTTTCTTT
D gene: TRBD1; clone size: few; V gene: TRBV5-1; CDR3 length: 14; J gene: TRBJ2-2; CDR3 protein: CASSLDRGYGELFF; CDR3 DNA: TGCGCCAGCAGCTTGGACAGGGGATACGGGGAGCTGTTTTTT
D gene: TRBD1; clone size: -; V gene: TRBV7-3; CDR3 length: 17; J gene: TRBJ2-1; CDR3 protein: CASSLTGAGGSFVEQFF; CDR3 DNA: TGTGCCAGCAGCTTAACGGGGGCAGGGGGCTCGTTCGTTGAGCAGTTCTTC
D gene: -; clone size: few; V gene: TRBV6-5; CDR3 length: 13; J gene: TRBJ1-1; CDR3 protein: CASSPGGSAEAFF; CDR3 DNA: TGTGCCAGCAGTCCGGGGGGAAGCGCTGAAGCTTTCTTT
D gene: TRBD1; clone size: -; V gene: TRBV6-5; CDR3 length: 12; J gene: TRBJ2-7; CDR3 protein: CASSEGQAQQYF; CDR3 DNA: TGTGCCAGCAGTGAAGGACAGGCGCAGCAGTACTTC
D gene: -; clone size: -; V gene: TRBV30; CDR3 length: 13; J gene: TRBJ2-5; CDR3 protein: CAWSPWTGGEQYF; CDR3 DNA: TGTGCCTGGAGTCCATGGACAGGCGGGGAGCAGTACTTC
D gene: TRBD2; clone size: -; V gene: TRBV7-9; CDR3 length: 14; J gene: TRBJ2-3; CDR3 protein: CASSILAGGDTQYF; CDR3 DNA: TGTGCCAGCAGCATACTAGCGGGAGGAGATACGCAGTATTTT
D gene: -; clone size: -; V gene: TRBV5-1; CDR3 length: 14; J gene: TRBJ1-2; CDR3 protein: CASRQDGNNYGYTF; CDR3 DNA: TGCGCCAGCAGACAGGACGGTAATAACTATGGCTACACCTTC
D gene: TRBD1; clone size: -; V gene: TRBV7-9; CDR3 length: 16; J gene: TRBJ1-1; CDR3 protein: CASSLNTGGKLTEAFF; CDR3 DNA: TGTGCCAGCAGCTTAAATACAGGGGGTAAACTAACTGAAGCTTTCTTT
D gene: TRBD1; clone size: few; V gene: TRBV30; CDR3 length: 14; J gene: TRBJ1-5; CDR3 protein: CAWSDQGARQPQHF; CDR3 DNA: TGTGCCTGGAGTGATCAGGGGGCAAGACAGCCCCAGCATTTT
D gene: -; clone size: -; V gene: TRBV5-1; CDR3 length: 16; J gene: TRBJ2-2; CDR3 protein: CASSLDSNRATGELFF; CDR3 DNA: TGCGCCAGCAGCTTGGACTCGAACAGGGCCACCGGGGAGCTGTTTTTT
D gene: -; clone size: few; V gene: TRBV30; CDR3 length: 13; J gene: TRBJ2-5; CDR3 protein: CAWSVKGGETQYF; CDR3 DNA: TGTGCCTGGAGTGTGAAGGGCGGGGAGACCCAGTACTTC
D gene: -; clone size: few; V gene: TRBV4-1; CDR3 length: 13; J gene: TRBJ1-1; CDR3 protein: CASIDQVNTEAFF; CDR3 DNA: TGCGCCAGCATCGACCAGGTGAACACTGAAGCTTTCTTT
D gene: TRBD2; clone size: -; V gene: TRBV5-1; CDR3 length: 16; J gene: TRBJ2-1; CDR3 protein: CASSLDPSGLQGEQFF; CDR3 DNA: TGCGCCAGCAGCTTGGATCCTAGCGGGCTTCAAGGTGAGCAGTTCTTC
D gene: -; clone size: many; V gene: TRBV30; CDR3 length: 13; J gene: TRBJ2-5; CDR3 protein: CAINPQGLETQYF; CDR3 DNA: TGTGCCATCAATCCGCAGGGATTGGAGACCCAGTACTTC
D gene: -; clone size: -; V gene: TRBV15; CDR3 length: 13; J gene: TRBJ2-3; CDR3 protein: CATSPGLSYTQYF; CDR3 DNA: TGTGCCACCAGCCCGGGACTTTCCTATACGCAGTATTTT
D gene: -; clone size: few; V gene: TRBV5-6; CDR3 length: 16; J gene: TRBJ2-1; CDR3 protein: CASSLVRREYYDEQFF; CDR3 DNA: TGTGCCAGCAGCTTGGTGCGACGGGAGTACTACGATGAGCAGTTCTTC
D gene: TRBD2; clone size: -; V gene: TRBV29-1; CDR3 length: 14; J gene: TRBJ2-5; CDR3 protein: CSVERREARETQYF; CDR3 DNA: TGCAGCGTTGAAAGGCGGGAGGCCAGGGAGACCCAGTACTTC
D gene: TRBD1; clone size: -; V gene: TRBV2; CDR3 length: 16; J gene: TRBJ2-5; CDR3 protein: CASSEGTGPFQETQYF; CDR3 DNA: TGTGCCAGCAGTGAGGGGACAGGCCCCTTCCAAGAGACCCAGTACTTC
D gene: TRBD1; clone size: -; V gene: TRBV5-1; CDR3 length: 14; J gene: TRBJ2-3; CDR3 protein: CASSQTGGTDTQYF; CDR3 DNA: TGCGCCAGCAGCCAAACAGGGGGCACAGATACGCAGTATTTT
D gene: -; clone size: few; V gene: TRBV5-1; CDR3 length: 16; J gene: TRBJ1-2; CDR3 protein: CASSTMGSFDVYGYTF; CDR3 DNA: TGCGCCAGCAGCACCATGGGCAGCTTCGACGTGTATGGCTACACCTTC
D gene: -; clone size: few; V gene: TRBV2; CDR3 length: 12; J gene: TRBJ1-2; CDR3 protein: CASSGAYSRYTF; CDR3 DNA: TGTGCCAGCAGCGGAGCGTACTCACGCTACACCTTC
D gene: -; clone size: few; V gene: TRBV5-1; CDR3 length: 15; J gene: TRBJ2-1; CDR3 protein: CASSRGAGGSDEQFF; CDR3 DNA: TGCGCCAGCAGCCGGGGGGCCGGGGGGTCTGATGAGCAGTTCTTC
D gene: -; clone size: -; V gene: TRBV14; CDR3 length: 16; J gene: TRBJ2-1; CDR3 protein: CASSQGISGIYNEQFF; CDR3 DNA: TGTGCCAGCAGCCAAGGCATTAGCGGAATCTACAATGAGCAGTTCTTC
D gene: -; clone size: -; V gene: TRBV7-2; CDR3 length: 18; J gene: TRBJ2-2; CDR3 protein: CASSLSILGRGNTGELFF; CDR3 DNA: TGTGCCAGCAGCTTAAGTATCTTGGGCCGGGGAAACACCGGGGAGCTGTTTTTT
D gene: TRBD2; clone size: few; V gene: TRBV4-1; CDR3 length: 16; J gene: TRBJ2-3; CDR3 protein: CASSQGWGGSTDTQYF; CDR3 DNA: TGCGCCAGCAGCCAAGGATGGGGGGGGAGCACAGATACGCAGTATTTT
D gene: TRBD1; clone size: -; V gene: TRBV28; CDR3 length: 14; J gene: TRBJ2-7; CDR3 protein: CASRTGGEAYEQYF; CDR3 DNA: TGTGCCAGCAGGACAGGGGGGGAGGCCTACGAGCAGTACTTC
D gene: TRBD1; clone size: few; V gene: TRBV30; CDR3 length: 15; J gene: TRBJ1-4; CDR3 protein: CAWSETGDWNEKLFF; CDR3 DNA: TGTGCCTGGAGTGAGACAGGGGACTGGAATGAAAAACTGTTTTTT
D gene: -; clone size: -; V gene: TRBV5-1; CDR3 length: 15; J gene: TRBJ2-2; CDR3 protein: CASSSGFPGAGELFF; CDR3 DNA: TGCGCCAGCAGCTCCGGGTTCCCGGGGGCCGGGGAGCTGTTTTTT
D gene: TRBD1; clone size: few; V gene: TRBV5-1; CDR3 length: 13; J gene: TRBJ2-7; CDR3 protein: CASSPEDRGWQYF; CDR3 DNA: TGCGCCAGCAGCCCCGAGGACAGGGGGTGGCAGTACTTC
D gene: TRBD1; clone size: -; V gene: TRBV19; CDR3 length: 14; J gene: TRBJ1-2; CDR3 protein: CASRPRGRAYGYTF; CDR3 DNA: TGTGCCAGTAGACCCAGGGGGCGAGCCTATGGCTACACCTTC
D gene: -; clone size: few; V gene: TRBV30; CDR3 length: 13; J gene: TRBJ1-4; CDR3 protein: CAWSPGSAEKLFF; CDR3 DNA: TGTGCCTGGAGTCCGGGGTCCGCGGAAAAACTGTTTTTT
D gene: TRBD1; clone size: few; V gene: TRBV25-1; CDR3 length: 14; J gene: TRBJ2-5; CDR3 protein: CASSEPGQGKTQYF; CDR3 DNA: TGTGCCAGCAGCGAACCGGGACAGGGAAAGACCCAGTACTTC
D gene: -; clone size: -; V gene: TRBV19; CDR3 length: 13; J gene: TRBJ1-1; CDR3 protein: CASSIGARTEAFF; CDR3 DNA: TGTGCCAGTAGTATAGGAGCGAGGACTGAAGCTTTCTTT